Listed below are T cell receptor beta chains from one sample, sequenced in a study of blood T cell repertoires in COVID-19. Some clones are missing from TCRdb's copy, which holds only in-frame ones; the method was immunoSEQ multiplex PCR. Among 200,000 to 250,000 clones listed, around 83% were seen once. Input material: peripheral blood. Receptors were obtained from a man younger than 45 who had recovered from COVID-19. Both conserved end residues are part of each CDR3. A D gene is named only where the DNA matches it firmly. Expanded clones get a size class; other rows say once, few or many, or leave the size out.

D gene	V gene	clone size	J gene	CDR3 length	CDR3 DNA	CDR3 protein
.	TRBV4-1	once	TRBJ2-5	16	TGCGCCAGCAGCCAGCGCCCTTTAGGGAGTGAAGAGACCCAGTACTTC	CASSQRPLGSEETQYF
TRBD1	TRBV5-3	many	TRBJ2-2	16	TGTGCCAGAAGCTTCGAGGACAGGGCCAACACCGGGGAGCTGTTTTTT	CARSFEDRANTGELFF
.	TRBV7-2	few	TRBJ1-5	14	TGTGCCAGCAGCCCGGGTAGTAGCAATCAGCCCCAGCATTTT	CASSPGSSNQPQHF
.	TRBV4-1	.	TRBJ1-2	21	TGCGCCAGCAGCCAAGATGGATTTTTCATGGGGACTCCGCCGACAGCATATGGCTACACCTTC	CASSQDGFFMGTPPTAYGYTF
.	TRBV6-6	.	TRBJ1-6	14	TGTGCCAGCAGATCGGGAACTGATAATTCACCCCTCCACTTT	CASRSGTDNSPLHF
.	TRBV24-1	.	TRBJ1-5	14	TGTGCCACCAGCTCCGCTACAGCTAATCAGCCCCAGCATTTT	CATSSATANQPQHF
.	TRBV3-1/TRBV3-2	.	TRBJ1-2	15	TGTGCCAGCAGCCAAAGGCGGGAATTAAACTATGGCTACACCTTC	CASSQRRELNYGYTF
TRBD1	TRBV27	.	TRBJ2-7	14	TGTGCCAGCAGTCCCGGGACAGACACCTACGAGCAGTACTTC	CASSPGTDTYEQYF
.	TRBV12-5	.	TRBJ2-2	15	TGTGCTAGTGGTTTGTTTGCAGGGAACACCGGGGAGCTGTTTTTT	CASGLFAGNTGELFF
TRBD1	TRBV6-5	.	TRBJ1-2	14	TGTGCCAGCAGTCCTTTTGACAGGGTAGATGGCTACACCTTC	CASSPFDRVDGYTF
.	TRBV6-5	.	TRBJ1-2	14	TGTGCCAGCAGTTACCTCGGGACAAGCGATGGCTACACCTTC	CASSYLGTSDGYTF
TRBD1	TRBV27	many	TRBJ1-5	15	TGTGCCAGCAGACCACAGGGGGGCATAAATCAGCCCCAGCATTTT	CASRPQGGINQPQHF
.	TRBV7-8	.	TRBJ2-7	16	TGTGCCAGCAGCTCCCCCGTACGGGTGGAAGGCTACGAGCAGTACTTC	CASSSPVRVEGYEQYF
.	TRBV3-1/TRBV3-2	.	TRBJ1-2	15	TGTGCCAGCAGCCAAGATCCCGGCAGCGCGAATGGCTACACCTTC	CASSQDPGSANGYTF
TRBD2	TRBV3-1/TRBV3-2	.	TRBJ2-2	22	TGTGCCAGCAGCGAAGAGCCTAACGGAACGAAGGGACTAAGAGCGAACACCGGGGAGCTGTTTTTT	CASSEEPNGTKGLRANTGELFF
TRBD2	TRBV5-5	.	TRBJ2-7	15	TGTGCCAGCAGCTTGGTAGCGGGGTTAGCCTACGAGCAGTACTTC	CASSLVAGLAYEQYF
.	TRBV7-2	.	TRBJ1-3	13	TGTGCCAGCAGCCCAGAGGTCTCAAACACCATATATTTT	CASSPEVSNTIYF
TRBD2	TRBV4-1	.	TRBJ2-6	17	TGCGCCAGCAGCCAGAACTCTGGGGGGGACTGGGCCAACGTCCTGACTTTC	CASSQNSGGDWANVLTF
TRBD1	TRBV7-6	.	TRBJ1-1	13	TGTGCCAGCAGCCCCGACAGGGGGGCTGAAGCTTTCTTT	CASSPDRGAEAFF
TRBD2	TRBV5-4	.	TRBJ2-3	17	TGTGCCAGCAGCTCAAGCATCGCGGGGGGCCCCACAGATACGCAGTATTTT	CASSSSIAGGPTDTQYF
.	TRBV3-1/TRBV3-2	once	TRBJ2-5	14	TGTGCCAGCAGCGGCGGGGTCTACCGAGAGACCCAGTACTTC	CASSGGVYRETQYF
.	TRBV7-9	.	TRBJ1-6	15	TGTGCCAGCAGCCCAAAGGAGGGTAGACCCTCACCCCTCCACTTT	CASSPKEGRPSPLHF